This T cell receptor beta chain was observed in a study of control samples from healthy donors and cancer patients. The protocol was immunoSEQ multiplex PCR, while the TCRdb copy is restricted to in-frame clones and leaves out a portion. Found here are around 200,000 clones, 90% to 95% of them singletons; the top ten hold roughly 1.5%. The CDR3 extends over 14 amino acids. Per germline, CDR1 SGHDN and CDR2 FVKESK. V trimming: 6 bases; J trimming: 5 bases; junction bases outside the gene matches: 8. Material: blood. The receptor was isolated from a man between 18 and 35 years old in good health. The chain uses TRBV14 and TRBJ1-2; 8 nucleotides line up with TRBD1. The CDR3, as DNA: TGTGCCAGCAGTCGACAGGGGATAAGTTATGGCTACACCTTC. This gives the protein CASSRQGISYGYTF.